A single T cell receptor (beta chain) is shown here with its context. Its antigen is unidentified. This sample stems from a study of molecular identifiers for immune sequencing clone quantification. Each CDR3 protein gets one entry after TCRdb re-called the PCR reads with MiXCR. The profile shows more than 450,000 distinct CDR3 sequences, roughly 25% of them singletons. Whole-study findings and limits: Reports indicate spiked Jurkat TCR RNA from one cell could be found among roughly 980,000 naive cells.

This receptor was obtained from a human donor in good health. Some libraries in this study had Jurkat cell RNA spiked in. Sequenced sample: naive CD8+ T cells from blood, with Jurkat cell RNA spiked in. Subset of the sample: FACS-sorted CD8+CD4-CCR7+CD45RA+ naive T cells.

The CDR3 here is CASRPTGTSYEQYF. The CDR3 nucleotides are TGTGCCAGCCGCCCGACAGGTACCTCCTACGAGCAGTACTTC. This rearrangement joins TRBV11-2 to TRBJ2-7; maybe TRBD1 (6 bases). The CDR3 is 14 residues long. CDR1 and CDR2 from the germline V gene are SGHAT and FQNNGV. The V and J ends lost 8 bases and 0 bases respectively, with 14 bases between them.